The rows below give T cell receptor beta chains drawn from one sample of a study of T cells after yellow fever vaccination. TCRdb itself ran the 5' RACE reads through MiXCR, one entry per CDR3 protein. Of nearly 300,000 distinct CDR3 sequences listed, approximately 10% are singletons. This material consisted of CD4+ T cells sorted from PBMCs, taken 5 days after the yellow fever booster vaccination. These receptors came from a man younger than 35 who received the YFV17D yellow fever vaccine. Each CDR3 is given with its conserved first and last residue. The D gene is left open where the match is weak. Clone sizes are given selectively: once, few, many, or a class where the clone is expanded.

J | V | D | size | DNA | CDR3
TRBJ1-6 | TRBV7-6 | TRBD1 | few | TGTGCCAGCAGCTTACAGGGGGGGAATAATTCACCCCTCCACTTT | CASSLQGGNNSPLHF
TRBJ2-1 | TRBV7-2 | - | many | TGTGCCAGCAGCCTCGGACCTGTCTTCTACAATGAGCAGTTCTTC | CASSLGPVFYNEQFF
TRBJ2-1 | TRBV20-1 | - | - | TGCAGTGCTACCCAGAGGAGGGGATACTATGAGCAGTTCTTC | CSATQRRGYYEQFF
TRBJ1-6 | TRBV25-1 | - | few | TGTGCCAGCAGTCACGTCAGCTCCTATAATTCACCCCTCCACTTT | CASSHVSSYNSPLHF
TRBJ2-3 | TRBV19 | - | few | TGTGCCAGTAGTATATTAGCGCAGGATACGCAGTATTTT | CASSILAQDTQYF
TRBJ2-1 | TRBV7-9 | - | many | TGTGCCAGCAGCTTAGGCAGAACAAGGGTGGATGAGCAGTTCTTC | CASSLGRTRVDEQFF
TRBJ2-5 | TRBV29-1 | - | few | TGCAGCGTGAGGGTCTCCAGGGGCGTGGAGACCCAGTACTTC | CSVRVSRGVETQYF
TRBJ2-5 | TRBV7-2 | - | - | TGTGCCACCTCATTGAAAGAGACCCAGTACTTC | CATSLKETQYF
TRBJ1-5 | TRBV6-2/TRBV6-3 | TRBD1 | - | TGTGCCAGCAGTAAACGTGGGACAGGGGGCCAGCCCCAGCATTTT | CASSKRGTGGQPQHF
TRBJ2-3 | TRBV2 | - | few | TGTGCCAGCATGTACAGCGGAGATACGCAGTATTTT | CASMYSGDTQYF
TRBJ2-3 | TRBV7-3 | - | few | TGTGCCAGCAGCTTACGGGGGGCCCGCACAGATACGCAGTATTTT | CASSLRGARTDTQYF
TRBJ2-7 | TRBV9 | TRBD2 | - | TGTGCCAGCAGCGTAGCGGGTAGCGGGGATGAGCAGTACTTC | CASSVAGSGDEQYF
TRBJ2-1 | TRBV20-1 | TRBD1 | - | TGCAGTGCGCTACAGACAGGGGCCTACAATGAGCAGTTCTTC | CSALQTGAYNEQFF
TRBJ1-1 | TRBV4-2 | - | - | TGTGCCAGCAGCGCCTCAAAGGGACGCACTGAAGCTTTCTTT | CASSASKGRTEAFF
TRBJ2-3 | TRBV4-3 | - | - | TGCGCCAGCAGCCAAGATAAGGATAGAGGAGATACGCAGTATTTT | CASSQDKDRGDTQYF
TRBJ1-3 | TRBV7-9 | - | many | TGTGCCAGCAGCCCTAAGATCCGGACAGCGGGAAACACCATATATTTT | CASSPKIRTAGNTIYF
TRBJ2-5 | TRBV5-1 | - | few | TGCGCCAGCAGCTTGGTTGGACCCTATCAAGAGACCCAGTACTTC | CASSLVGPYQETQYF
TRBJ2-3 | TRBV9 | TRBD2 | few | TGTGCCAGCACCCTTAGCGGGGGCGTTCATCCCACAGATACGCAGTATTTT | CASTLSGGVHPTDTQYF
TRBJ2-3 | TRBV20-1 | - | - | TGCAGTGCTAGAGTCAGACTGGAAACCCAGTATTTT | CSARVRLETQYF
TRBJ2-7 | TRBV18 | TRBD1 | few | TGTGCCAGCTCACCTTGGACAGGGCTGAGCGAGCAGTACTTC | CASSPWTGLSEQYF
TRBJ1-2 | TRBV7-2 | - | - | TGTGCCAGCAGCGCCCAGACATATGGCTACAGCTTC | CASSAQTYGYSF
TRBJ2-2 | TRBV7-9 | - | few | TGTGCCAGCAGCTTAGTGAAGGGATTCACCGGGGAGCTGTTTTTT | CASSLVKGFTGELFF
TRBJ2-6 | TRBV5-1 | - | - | TGCGCCAGCAGAAGCTCTGGGGCCAACGTCCTGACTTTC | CASRSSGANVLTF
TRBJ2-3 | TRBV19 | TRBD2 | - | TGTGCCACGAGAATAGCGGGCATGAGCACAGATACGCAGTATTTT | CATRIAGMSTDTQYF
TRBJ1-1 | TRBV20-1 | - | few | TGCAGTGCTGGACACTGGAACACTGAAGCTTTCTTT | CSAGHWNTEAFF
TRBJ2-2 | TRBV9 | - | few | TGTGCCAGCAGCTTAACTCCCGCCGGGGAGCTGTTTTTT | CASSLTPAGELFF
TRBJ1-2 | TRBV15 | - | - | TGTGCCACCAGCAGAGAAGGCAGGGCCTATGGCTACACCTTC | CATSREGRAYGYTF
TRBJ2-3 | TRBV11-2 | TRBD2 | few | TGTGCCAGCAGCTCGGGACTAGCGGGGGATTACACAGATACGCAGTATTTT | CASSSGLAGDYTDTQYF
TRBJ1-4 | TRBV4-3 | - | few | TGCGCCAGCAGCCAAGTCAGCCTCCCTCTAGGGGAAAAACTGTTTTTT | CASSQVSLPLGEKLFF
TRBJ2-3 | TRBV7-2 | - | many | TGTGCCAGCAGGCCTTACACAGATACGCAGTATTTT | CASRPYTDTQYF
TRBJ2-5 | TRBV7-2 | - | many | TGTGCCAGCAGCTCAGAACTCCAAGAGACCCAGTACTTC | CASSSELQETQYF
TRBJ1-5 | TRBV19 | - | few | TGTGCCAGTAGTGCGGATATTCGGGCCTATCAGCCCCAGCATTTT | CASSADIRAYQPQHF
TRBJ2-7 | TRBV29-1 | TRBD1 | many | TGCAGCGCCCGACAGGGGCCCTACGAGCAGTACTTC | CSARQGPYEQYF
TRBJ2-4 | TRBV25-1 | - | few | TGTGCCAGCAGTGAAGGGGGCCAGGGCGGGAACATTCAGTACTTC | CASSEGGQGGNIQYF
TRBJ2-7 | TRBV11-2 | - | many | TGTGCCAGCAGCTTATTGCTCTACGAGCAGTACTTC | CASSLLLYEQYF
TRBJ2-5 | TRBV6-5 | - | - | TGTGCCAGCAGCCACACAGGGCTTACGGAGACCCAGTACTTC | CASSHTGLTETQYF
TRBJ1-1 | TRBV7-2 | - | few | TGTGCCAGCAACGGGTCTCCGAACACTGAAGCTTTCTTT | CASNGSPNTEAFF
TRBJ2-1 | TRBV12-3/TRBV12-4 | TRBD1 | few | TGTGCCAGCAGTTTGTGGGGACAGGGGGCGGGTGAGCAGTTCTTC | CASSLWGQGAGEQFF
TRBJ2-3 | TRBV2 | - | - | TGTGCCAGCAGTGAGGGCAAAGATACAGATACGCAGTATTTT | CASSEGKDTDTQYF
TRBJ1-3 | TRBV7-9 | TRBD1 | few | TGTGCCAGCATCCGGACAGGGAAAGCTGGAAACACCATATATTTT | CASIRTGKAGNTIYF
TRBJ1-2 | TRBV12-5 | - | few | TGTGCTAGTGGCCCAGGGCCCTCATATGGCTACACCTTC | CASGPGPSYGYTF
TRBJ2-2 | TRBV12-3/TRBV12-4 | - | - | TGTGCCAGCAGTTCGTACAACGGGAGGGAGCTGTTTTTT | CASSSYNGRELFF
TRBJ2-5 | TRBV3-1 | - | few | TGTGCCAGCAGCCAAGTCGCGGGGAAGCGTGGCCAAGAGACCCAGTACTTC | CASSQVAGKRGQETQYF
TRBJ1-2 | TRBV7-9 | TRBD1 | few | TGTGCCAGCAGCTCGGCAAACAGGGGGCTCGGAGGCTACACCTTC | CASSSANRGLGGYTF
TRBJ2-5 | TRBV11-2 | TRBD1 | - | TGTGCCAGCAGCTACCCGACAGGGGGGGAGACCCAGTACTTC | CASSYPTGGETQYF